This TCR beta chain was sequenced in a study of cytomegalovirus exposure and HLA in healthy donors. J lost 8 bases, V lost 3 bases, and 15 bases had no gene match. The germline gives CDR1 SGHVS, CDR2 FQNEAQ. This CDR3 spans 16 amino acids. Only in-frame clones appear in the TCRdb table, and some are missing; sequencing was by immunoSEQ multiplex PCR. Of fewer than 120,000 clones listed, roughly 90% are singletons. The receptor was isolated from a woman between 18 and 29 years old in good health and CMV-seronegative. Sequencing was carried out using PBMCs. V gene TRBV7-8 combines with J gene TRBJ1-2; TRBD1 agrees at 7 bases. CDR3 DNA sequence: TGTGCCAGCAGCTTCTCGGCTGGTCAGGGGGTATACGGCTACACCTTC. Its protein is CASSFSAGQGVYGYTF.